The following is a TCR beta chain sequence with its context. The CDR3 contains 14 residues. V lost 7 bases to trimming and J lost 11 bases, with 21 bases between them. Germline assignment: CDR1 MNHEY and CDR2 SVGAGI. This record comes from a study of blood T cell repertoires in COVID-19. Background on the study: T cells, B-cell-depleted T cells, or PBMCs provided the cDNA or gDNA that served as material.

Using immunoSEQ multiplex PCR, the repertoire was profiled, and TCRdb retains in-frame clones only, with some absent. Among fewer than 200,000 clones, 85% were seen once, and the ten largest hold approximately 8.2%. Sequenced input: peripheral blood. V usage is TRBV6-5 and J usage is TRBJ2-1; tentative D call: TRBD1 (6 bases). The TCR was taken from an elderly woman with COVID-19, enrolled during active disease. DNA of the CDR3: TGTGCCAGCACCCTCCAGGGGCTCCCGGGGAAGCAGTTCTTC. It yields the protein CASTLQGLPGKQFF.